This entry lists 30 T cell receptor beta chains sequenced from one sample in a study of cytomegalovirus exposure and HLA in healthy donors (dated by TCRdb to about 2017). To prepare the library, the immunoSEQ multiplex PCR assay was applied. The multiplex PCR relied on a mix of 60 forward primers for TCR Vbeta segments and 13 reverse primers for TCR Jbeta segments. In TCRdb, the immuneACCESS table is reduced to in-frame sequences with V and J assigned. These tables do not hold every clone; where another copy was compared, an unresolved V gene accounts for under half, and the others remain unexplained. This sample lists over 150,000 clones; around 75% were detected once. Clones ranked in the top ten supply over 2.5% of the sample. The specimen sequenced was PBMCs. All receptors come from a male donor in good health and CMV-seronegative.

This chain joins TRBV5-1 and TRBJ2-5, with 9 bases lining up with TRBD2. The J call may be in error: the DNA end matches TRBJ2-7 better. The V gene's germline CDR1 is SGHRS and CDR2 YFSETQ. The CDR3 spans 16 residues. The CDR3 spells CASSSGLRGGSYEQYF. The CDR3 DNA reads as TGCGCCAGCAGCTCGGGGTTGCGGGGGGGCTCCTACGAGCAGTACTTC.

This clone was seen only once. V gene TRBV12-5 combines with J gene TRBJ2-3; 8 bases are shared with TRBD2. Losses at the gene ends were 7 bases for V and 0 bases for J; bases not matched to a gene: 3. This CDR3 contains 14 residues. The germline gives CDR1 LGHNT, CDR2 FRNRAP. CDR3 in amino acids: CASASGYSTDTQYF. The CDR3 DNA reads TGTGCTAGTGCTAGCGGGTATAGCACAGATACGCAGTATTTT.

This chain joins TRBV2 and TRBJ1-2; 7 bases fit TRBD1. Losses at the gene ends were 4 bases for V and 7 bases for J; bases not matched to a gene: 9. This CDR3 contains 14 residues. CDR1 is SNHLY, CDR2 FYNNEI, per germline. The CDR3 coding sequence is TGTGCCAGCAGTGGTTCCGAGGGGGCGCTTGGCTACACCTTC. Protein sequence: CASSGSEGALGYTF.

This clone was detected only a few times. This sequence joins TRBV6-6 and TRBJ1-2, with 7 bases fitting TRBD1. Trimming cost V 8 bases and J 7 bases; bases outside gene matches: 10. This CDR3 region has 13 residues. Germline values: CDR1 MNHNY, CDR2 SVGAGI (reference sequence). CDR3 sequence: CASSLPTGSGYTF. The CDR3 DNA reads TGTGCCAGCTCCCTACCGACAGGGTCTGGCTACACCTTC.

The rearrangement joins TRBV19 to TRBJ1-5; D unclear. Trimming stripped 8 bases from V and 4 bases from J, with 24 bases between. CDR1 is LNHDA and CDR2 is SQIVND in the germline V gene (reference sequence). The CDR3 consists of 17 residues. CDR3 nucleotide sequence: TGTGCCAGTTCGTCGGGGTGGCTGGAGAGGGTAAATCAGCCCCAGCATTTT. Protein product: CASSSGWLERVNQPQHF. The variable domain in full, with the rest retrieved from reference TRBV19 and TRBJ1-5, is DGGITQSPKYLFRKEGQNVTLSCEQNLNHDAMYWYRQDPGQGLRLIYYSQIVNDFQKGDIAEGYSVSREKKESFPLTVTSAQKNPTAFYLCASSSGWLERVNQPQHFGDGTRLSIL.

V usage is TRBV2 and J usage is TRBJ1-6; maybe TRBD1 (5 bases). This CDR3 region has 16 residues. V shed 7 bases and J shed 2 bases, with 15 bases lying between them. The germline V gene encodes CDR1 SNHLY and CDR2 FYNNEI. DNA of the CDR3: TGTGCCAGCAAGCCGGGGAGGGGCACCTATAATTCACCCCTCCACTTT. Amino acid sequence: CASKPGRGTYNSPLHF.

This clone appeared once. The J gene is TRBJ1-5, the V gene TRBV6-6, with D maybe TRBD1 (6 bases). This CDR3 contains 14 residues. Looked up from germline, CDR1 is MNHNY and CDR2 is SVGAGI (reference sequence). Trimming took 2 bases from V and 3 from J, leaving 8 bases between them. The CDR3 reads CASSYTGINQPQHF. The CDR3 DNA reads as TGTGCCAGCAGTTACACAGGGATCAATCAGCCCCAGCATTTT.

The chain carries TRBV19 and TRBJ2-1; 13 nucleotides align to TRBD2. The CDR3 extends over 19 amino acids. Germline loops: CDR1 LNHDA, CDR2 SQIVND (reference sequence). The trim removed 6 bases at V and 1 base at J, leaving 12 bases unmatched. The CDR3 is CASSIKLAGGPWSYNEQFF. The CDR3 bases are TGTGCCAGTAGCATAAAACTAGCGGGGGGGCCTTGGTCCTACAATGAGCAGTTCTTC.

The CDR3 DNA sequence: TGTGCCAGCAGCTTAGGTGGGGCCGTAGCCAAAAACATTCAGTACTTC. Translating gives CASSLGGAVAKNIQYF. The chain is built from TRBV7-2 and TRBJ2-4; a possible D gene is TRBD1 (5 bases). CDR3 size: 16 residues. Trimming took 1 base from V and 0 from J, leaving 10 bases between them. Germline CDR1 is SGHTA and CDR2 is FQGNSA.

J is TRBJ1-5 and V is TRBV28, with 9 bases lining up with TRBD1. CDR1 MDHEN and CDR2 SYDVKM come from the germline V gene. There are 16 residues in the CDR3. V lost 5 bases to trimming and J lost 6 bases; unmatched junction nucleotides: 11. The CDR3 sequence is CASSPASGTGTQPQHF. CDR3 nucleotides: TGTGCCAGCAGTCCGGCTTCCGGGACAGGGACTCAGCCCCAGCATTTT.

This chain connects TRBV4-1 to TRBJ2-1, with D hard to call. The CDR3 spans 14 residues. CDR1 is MGHRA and CDR2 is YSYEKL in the germline V gene. Trimming left V 5 bases short and J 3 bases short, with 11 bases between. The CDR3 coding sequence is TGCGCCAGCAGCGCGGATGGGTTCTACAATGAGCAGTTCTTC. Protein: CASSADGFYNEQFF.

The rearrangement links TRBV9 to TRBJ2-1; maybe TRBD1 (5 bases). Germline lookup yields CDR1 SGDLS and CDR2 YYNGEE. The CDR3 spans 11 residues. V lost 4 bases to trimming and J lost 10 bases, with 9 bases between them. Here the CDR3 reads CASSSQGEQFF. The CDR3 DNA is TGTGCCAGCAGCTCTCAGGGCGAGCAGTTCTTC.

The table lists this clone with a count of one. The J gene is TRBJ1-3, the V gene TRBV28, with D hard to call. Germline V gene lookup returns CDR1 MDHEN and CDR2 SYDVKM. There are 13 residues in the CDR3. Trimming removed 8 bases from V and 0 bases from J, with 8 bases in between. In DNA, the CDR3 is TGTGCCAGCGAGCTAGACTCTGGAAACACCATATATTTT. Amino acids: CASELDSGNTIYF.

V gene TRBV14 combines with J gene TRBJ1-5, with 7 bases identical to TRBD1. The CDR3 is 18 amino acids. Germline CDR1 and CDR2: SGHDN and FVKESK. V was pared by 1 base and J by 7 bases, with 16 bases of the junction left unmatched. The CDR3 is CASSQGVAPGGSRQPQHF. In nucleotides, the CDR3 is TGTGCCAGCAGCCAAGGCGTAGCCCCAGGGGGTTCCAGGCAGCCCCAGCATTTT.

This chain uses TRBV4-1 with TRBJ1-2; TRBD1 agrees at 7 bases. Germline CDR1 is MGHRA and CDR2 is YSYEKL. J was trimmed by 0 bases and V by 4 bases; bases with no gene match: 11. This CDR3 has 17 amino acids. The CDR3 sequence is CASSLRQGPSTNYGYTF. The CDR3 nucleotides are TGCGCCAGCAGCCTTCGACAGGGACCCTCTACTAACTATGGCTACACCTTC.

CDR3 protein: CASSMGGDEQYF. CDR3 DNA sequence: TGTGCCAGTAGTATGGGGGGGGACGAGCAGTACTTC. The V call is TRBV19, the J call TRBJ2-7; 7 positions agree with TRBD2. Germline V CDR1 and CDR2: LNHDA, SQIVND (reference sequence). Trimming cost V 3 bases and J 5 bases; bases outside gene matches: 1. The CDR3 runs to 12 residues.

This clone was picked up a small number of times. The gene calls are TRBV2 and TRBJ2-6; D is possibly TRBD1 (6 bases). The CDR3 consists of 16 residues. V was clipped by 10 bases and J by 0 bases, with 16 bases between them. CDR1 SNHLY and CDR2 FYNNEI come from the germline V gene. CDR3 sequence: CAITGKISSGANVLTF. CDR3 nucleotide sequence: TGTGCCATCACAGGGAAGATCAGCTCTGGGGCCAACGTCCTGACTTTC.

Comments on this clone: This CDR3 is also generated by other DNA sequences in the sample. This CDR3 reads CASSLQHYNSPLHF. The CDR3 coding sequence is TGTGCCAGCAGCTTACAGCATTATAATTCACCCCTCCACTTT. The rearrangement joins TRBV6-5 to TRBJ1-6; D not certain. This CDR3 region has 14 residues. V lost 6 bases and J lost 4, with 10 bases in between. Germline V gene data show CDR1 as MNHEY and CDR2 as SVGAGI.

The V call is TRBV7-9, the J call TRBJ1-2, with 10 bases that match TRBD1. Germline lookup yields CDR1 SEHNR and CDR2 FQNEAQ (reference sequence). V shed 5 bases, J shed 8 bases, and the junction held 2 bases outside the gene matches. This CDR3 contains 12 residues. In nucleotides, the CDR3 is TGTGCCAGCAGCAGGGACAGGGGCGGCTACACCTTC. This gives the protein CASSRDRGGYTF. Filled out from reference TRBV7-9 and TRBJ1-2, the complete variable domain reads DTGVSQNPRHKITKRGQNVTFRCDPISEHNRLYWYRQTLGQGPEFLTYFQNEAQLEKSRLLSDRFSAERPKGSFSTLEIQRTEQGDSAMYLCASSRDRGGYTFGSGTRLTVV.

This clone has more than one count but fewer than ten. Other DNA sequences in the sample encode the same CDR3. The chain carries TRBV29-1 and TRBJ1-1; D gene unclear. CDR1 SQVTM and CDR2 ANQGSEA come from the germline V gene. This CDR3 spans 13 amino acids. V lost 2 bases, J lost 0 bases, and 7 bases lay in between. CDR3 protein: CSVEPDMNTEAFF. CDR3 bases: TGCAGCGTTGAACCAGATATGAACACTGAAGCTTTCTTT.

The chain combines TRBV9 with TRBJ2-7; D possibly corresponds to TRBD2 (6 bases). V lost 0 bases, J lost 2 bases, and 9 bases lay in between. The CDR3 totals 14 residues. Germline V gives CDR1 SGDLS, CDR2 YYNGEE. CDR3 nucleotide sequence: TGTGCCAGCAGCGTAGAAGGCGGGACCTACGAGCAGTACTTC. Protein: CASSVEGGTYEQYF.

The chain employs TRBV7-9 and TRBJ2-3, with 8 bases matching TRBD2. Germline V gives CDR1 SEHNR, CDR2 FQNEAQ (reference sequence). The CDR3 consists of 15 residues. Germline trimming cut 5 bases from V and 2 bases from J; bases unmatched to any gene: 6. In nucleotides, the CDR3 is TGTGCCAGCAGCCCCGGACTAGCCTTCACAGATACGCAGTATTTT. As protein: CASSPGLAFTDTQYF.

This chain's CDR3 is CASSSIAGGRYNEQFF. The CDR3 region has the DNA TGCGCCAGCAGCTCGATAGCGGGGGGGCGCTACAATGAGCAGTTCTTC. The chain employs TRBV5-1 and TRBJ2-1, with 11 positions matching TRBD2. CDR1 is SGHRS and CDR2 is YFSETQ in the germline V gene. Losses at the gene ends were 3 bases for V and 3 bases for J; bases not matched to a gene: 5. The CDR3 loop spans 16 amino acids.

CDR3: CASSINLHRGRSGANVLTF. The CDR3 bases are TGTGCCAGCAGTATAAACTTGCACAGGGGGCGCTCTGGGGCCAACGTCCTGACTTTC. The chain employs TRBV28 and TRBJ2-6; 9 positions match TRBD1. J gave up 0 bases and V 5 bases, and 11 bases lay outside the gene matches. The germline CDR1 and CDR2 sequences are MDHEN and SYDVKM. The CDR3 runs to 19 residues.

The genes are TRBV2 and TRBJ1-1; 10 bases fit TRBD1. The V gene's germline CDR1 is SNHLY and CDR2 FYNNEI. Trimming cost V 2 bases and J 2 bases; bases outside gene matches: 5. This CDR3 has 16 residues. The CDR3 DNA reads TGTGCCAGCAGTGAAAGGGACAGGGGTGTCAACACTGAAGCTTTCTTT. Protein sequence: CASSERDRGVNTEAFF. Variable domain in full (rest from reference TRBV2 and TRBJ1-1): EPEVTQTPSHQVTQMGQEVILRCVPISNHLYFYWYRQILGQKVEFLVSFYNNEISEKSEIFDDQFSVERPDGSNFTLKIRSTKLEDSAMYFCASSERDRGVNTEAFFGQGTRLTVV.

The chain combines TRBV10-3 with TRBJ2-1, with D possibly matching TRBD2 (5 bases). Germline V gene sequence: CDR1 ENHRY, CDR2 SYGVKD. Trimming cost V 6 bases and J 8 bases, with 11 bases left between them. The CDR3 is 12 amino acids. The CDR3 nucleotides are TGTGCCATCAGCCCAACTAGGGATGAGCAGTTCTTC. This sequence encodes CAISPTRDEQFF.

The rearrangement links TRBV5-1 to TRBJ2-1; TRBD2 is a possible D gene (6 bases). Deletions cut 7 bases from V and 7 bases from J, with 21 bases between. In germline, CDR1 is SGHRS, CDR2 YFSETQ. The CDR3 runs 15 residues. The CDR3 bases are TGCGCCAGCTACGTCCCGGGAGATAAGGGAAATGAGCAGTTCTTC. Encoded protein: CASYVPGDKGNEQFF.

The V gene is TRBV7-9, the J gene TRBJ2-7, with D possibly matching TRBD1 (6 bases). V lost 2 bases and J 1 base, leaving 12 bases between the germline ends. Germline values: CDR1 SEHNR, CDR2 FQNEAQ (reference sequence). The CDR3 totals 15 residues. The CDR3 DNA is TGTGCCAGCAGCTTAAAACAGGGTTGGTCCTACGAGCAGTACTTC. Its protein product is CASSLKQGWSYEQYF.

The chain recombines TRBV25-1 with TRBJ1-1; TRBD1 matches 9 bases. The CDR3 spans 15 residues. V was clipped by 10 bases and J by 0 bases; unmatched bases: 9. From germline, CDR1 is MGHDK and CDR2 SYGVNS. As DNA, the CDR3 is TGTGCCACCTTGGTCGACAGGGGGATGAACACTGAAGCTTTCTTT. Its translation is CATLVDRGMNTEAFF.

This clone was seen a few times. V is TRBV19 and J is TRBJ2-3, with unresolved D. Germline V gene lookup returns CDR1 LNHDA and CDR2 SQIVND (reference sequence). Trimming shortened V by 8 bases and J by 4 bases, and 7 bases separated the two germline ends. The CDR3 totals 11 residues. CDR3 region: CASSSADTQYF. The DNA for the CDR3 is TGTGCCAGTTCGTCTGCAGATACGCAGTATTTT.